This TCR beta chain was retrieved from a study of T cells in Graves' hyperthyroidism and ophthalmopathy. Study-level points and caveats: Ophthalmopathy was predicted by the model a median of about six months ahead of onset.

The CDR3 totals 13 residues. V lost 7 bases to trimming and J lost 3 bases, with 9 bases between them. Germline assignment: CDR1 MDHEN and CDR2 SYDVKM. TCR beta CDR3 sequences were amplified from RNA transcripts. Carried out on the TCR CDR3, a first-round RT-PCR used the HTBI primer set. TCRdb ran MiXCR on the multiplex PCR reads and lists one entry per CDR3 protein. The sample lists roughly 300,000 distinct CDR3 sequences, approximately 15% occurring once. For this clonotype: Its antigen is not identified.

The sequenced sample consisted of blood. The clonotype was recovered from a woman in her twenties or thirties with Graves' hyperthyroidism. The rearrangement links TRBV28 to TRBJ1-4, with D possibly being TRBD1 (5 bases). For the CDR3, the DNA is TGTGCCAGCAATGGGGGATCTAATGAAAAACTGTTTTTT. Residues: CASNGGSNEKLFF. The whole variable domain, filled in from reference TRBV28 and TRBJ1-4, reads DVKVTQSSRYLVKRTGEKVFLECVQDMDHENMFWYRQDPGLGLRLIYFSYDVKMKEKGDIPEGYSVSREKKERFSLILESASTNQTSMYLCASNGGSNEKLFFGSGTQLSVL.